These 14 T cell receptor beta chains originate from one sample sequenced in a study of shared clonotypes between healthy human individuals. The assay was immunoSEQ multiplex PCR, and TCRdb's table has in-frame clones only and misses some. Among some 2.1 million clones, 85% to 95% were seen once, and the ten largest hold 0.85% to 1.3%. Naive CD8 populations comprised CD45RO-negative cells positively selected for CCR7, excluding terminally differentiated effector memory CD45RA+ cells. Material for sequencing was naive CD8+ T cells sorted from blood. The receptor set was obtained from a man younger than 35 in good health.

This sequence joins TRBV2 and TRBJ1-2; a weak D match, TRBD1 (5 bases). V lost 7 bases and J 5 bases, leaving 11 bases between the germline ends. Looked up from germline, CDR1 is SNHLY and CDR2 is FYNNEI. CDR3 length: 12 amino acids. CDR3: CASNRWGYGYTF. The CDR3 nucleotides are TGTGCCAGCAACCGTTGGGGGTATGGCTACACCTTC.

To note about this clone: The junction departs from the called germline gene at one end, perhaps through a read error. The chain uses TRBV11-2 and TRBJ1-5; D is undetermined. The CDR3 spans 14 residues. Germline CDR1 is SGHAT and CDR2 is FQNNGV. CDR3 DNA: TGTGCCAGCAGCTTAGTCATGGGAGATCAGCCCCGGCATTTT. It encodes CASSLVMGDQPRHF.

The chain recombines TRBV2 with TRBJ2-7, with D possibly matching TRBD1 (6 bases). This CDR3 is 13 amino acids long. V lost 7 bases to trimming and J lost 5 bases, with 15 bases between them. The V gene's germline CDR1 is SNHLY and CDR2 FYNNEI. The CDR3 loop reads CASIGQRNNEQYF. CDR3 sequence (DNA): TGTGCCAGCATCGGACAGAGGAACAACGAGCAGTACTTC.

V gene TRBV6-5 combines with J gene TRBJ2-7; maybe TRBD1 (5 bases). The germline V gene encodes CDR1 MNHEY and CDR2 SVGAGI. The V gene lost 0 bases and the J gene lost 3 bases, with 15 bases spanning the gap. CDR3 length: 16 residues. CDR3 bases: TGTGCCAGCAGTTACTCGGAAGGGGCCCCCTTCTACGAGCAGTACTTC. Translating it yields CASSYSEGAPFYEQYF.

The chain has TRBV7-6 and TRBJ2-2; a weak D match, TRBD2 (6 bases). Germline assignment: CDR1 SGHVS and CDR2 FNYEAQ. The CDR3 is 15 amino acids. The V end lost 1 base, the J end lost 3 bases, and 9 bases lay between the germline ends. This CDR3 is CASSLEGEDTGELFF. In DNA form, the CDR3 reads TGTGCCAGCAGCTTAGAAGGGGAGGACACCGGGGAGCTGTTTTTT.

J is TRBJ2-1 and V is TRBV7-9; the D is unclear. Trimming took off 1 base at V and 4 bases at J, with 8 bases between the two ends. CDR1 is SEHNR and CDR2 is FQNEAQ in the germline V gene (reference sequence). The CDR3 is made up of 14 amino acids. CDR3 protein: CASSLVGRYNEQFF. The CDR3 DNA sequence: TGTGCCAGCAGCTTAGTTGGGCGGTACAATGAGCAGTTCTTC. Full variable domain (rest looked up from reference TRBV7-9 and TRBJ2-1): DTGVSQNPRHKITKRGQNVTFRCDPISEHNRLYWYRQTLGQGPEFLTYFQNEAQLEKSRLLSDRFSAERPKGSFSTLEIQRTEQGDSAMYLCASSLVGRYNEQFFGPGTRLTVL.

The V gene is TRBV15, the J gene TRBJ2-1; TRBD1 matches at 8 bases. The J segment lost 14 bases and the V segment lost 4 bases, leaving 10 bases of the junction unmatched. The V gene's germline CDR1 is LNHNV and CDR2 YYDKDF (reference sequence). The CDR3 is made up of 13 amino acids. DNA for the CDR3: TGTGCCACCAGCATTGTACGGACAGGGAAAAAGTTCTTC. Its protein product is CATSIVRTGKKFF.

This rearrangement joins TRBV27 to TRBJ2-5; 8 bases line up with TRBD2. Germline trimming cut 1 base from V and 5 bases from J; bases unmatched to any gene: 9. The CDR3 totals 16 residues. The V gene's germline CDR1 is MNHEY and CDR2 SMNVEV (reference sequence). This CDR3 is CASSLWSGGGGETQYF. The DNA of the CDR3 is TGTGCCAGCAGTTTATGGTCCGGGGGGGGAGGGGAGACCCAGTACTTC.

The chain employs TRBV7-8 and TRBJ2-7; TRBD2 aligns across 8 bases. The CDR3 has 15 amino acids. Trimming took 5 bases from V and 4 from J; bases not matched to a gene: 10. From germline, CDR1 is SGHVS and CDR2 FQNEAQ. CDR3 sequence (DNA): TGTGCCAGCAGCAGCGAAAGCGGGAGTACTTACGAGCAGTACTTC. This codes for CASSSESGSTYEQYF.

The chain couples TRBV2 to TRBJ1-1; D is unclear. Germline V gene data show CDR1 as SNHLY and CDR2 as FYNNEI. This CDR3 comprises 11 residues. Trimming took 3 bases from V and 7 from J, leaving 6 bases between them. The CDR3 loop reads CASSDNLEAFF. The CDR3 DNA sequence: TGTGCCAGCAGTGATAATCTTGAAGCTTTCTTT. Together with reference TRBV2 and TRBJ1-1, the CDR3 gives the full variable domain: EPEVTQTPSHQVTQMGQEVILRCVPISNHLYFYWYRQILGQKVEFLVSFYNNEISEKSEIFDDQFSVERPDGSNFTLKIRSTKLEDSAMYFCASSDNLEAFFGQGTRLTVV.

This clone was detected only once. J is TRBJ2-7 and V is TRBV4-2; TRBD1 is a possible D gene (5 bases). Germline CDR1 and CDR2: LGHNA and YNFKEQ. This CDR3 spans 14 amino acids. With 4 bases removed from V and 6 bases from J, the gap between germline ends came to 16 bases. CDR3 amino acids: CASSPEGAFPEQYF. The CDR3 nucleotides read TGTGCCAGCAGCCCCGAAGGGGCGTTCCCCGAGCAGTACTTC.

The chain links TRBV2 to TRBJ2-7, with 12 nucleotides matching TRBD2. This CDR3 has 14 amino acids. The trim removed 5 bases at V and 6 bases at J, leaving 5 bases unmatched. Germline lookup yields CDR1 SNHLY and CDR2 FYNNEI. CDR3 sequence (DNA): TGTGCCAGCAGTCTAGCGGGGGGGCGAGGCGAGCAGTACTTC. This sequence encodes CASSLAGGRGEQYF. The variable domain in full, with the rest retrieved from reference TRBV2 and TRBJ2-7, is EPEVTQTPSHQVTQMGQEVILRCVPISNHLYFYWYRQILGQKVEFLVSFYNNEISEKSEIFDDQFSVERPDGSNFTLKIRSTKLEDSAMYFCASSLAGGRGEQYFGPGTRLTVT.

The CDR3 region is CASSETGGPYEQYF. The DNA for the CDR3 is TGTGCCAGCAGTGAGACAGGGGGTCCCTACGAGCAGTACTTC. The J gene is TRBJ2-7, the V gene TRBV28; TRBD1 matches at 9 bases. There are 14 residues in the CDR3. Germline trimming cut 5 bases from V and 2 bases from J; bases unmatched to any gene: 4. The germline V gene has CDR1 MDHEN and CDR2 SYDVKM.

V gene TRBV2 combines with J gene TRBJ2-3, with 15 positions matching TRBD2. Per germline, CDR1 SNHLY and CDR2 FYNNEI. This CDR3 region has 15 residues. V lost 6 bases, J lost 3 bases, and 1 base stayed unmatched. The CDR3: CASSGTSGRTDTQYF. The CDR3 DNA is TGTGCCAGCAGCGGGACTAGCGGGAGGACAGATACGCAGTATTTT.